The 28 T cell receptor beta chains given below trace back to one sample, sequenced in a study of blood T cell repertoires in COVID-19. The repertoire was sequenced with immunoSEQ multiplex PCR; TCRdb's copy has only in-frame clones and lacks some. The top ten clones hold around 3.4% of a sample with about 110,000 clones, approximately 81% of them seen once. The specimen was peripheral blood. Every receptor here comes from a man aged 40-49 years with acute or convalescent COVID-19.

The genes are TRBV24-1 and TRBJ2-5; 7 bases fit TRBD2. The CDR3 totals 14 residues. J lost 2 bases, V lost 5 bases, and 4 bases had no gene match. CDR1 is KGHDR, CDR2 SFDVKD, per germline. The CDR3 region has the DNA TGTGCCACCAGTGCCGCTAGCGGACAAGAGACCCAGTACTTC. As protein: CATSAASGQETQYF.

This chain connects TRBV6-4 to TRBJ2-1; D unclear. The CDR3 sequence is 13 residues long. Germline assignment: CDR1 MRHNA and CDR2 SNTAGT. Trimming removed 3 bases from V and 7 bases from J, with 10 bases in between. The CDR3 DNA sequence: TGTGCCAGCAGTGATGGAGAGATGAATGAGCAGTTCTTC. Translating it yields CASSDGEMNEQFF.

V usage is TRBV27 and J usage is TRBJ2-1; 10 nucleotides match TRBD1. After removal of 4 bases from V and 0 bases from J, the junction contained 3 bases not matched to a gene. CDR1 and CDR2 (germline): MNHEY, SMNVEV (reference sequence). The CDR3 runs to 16 residues. The CDR3 sequence: CASSSGQGSSYNEQFF. CDR3 nucleotide sequence: TGTGCCAGCAGTTCGGGACAGGGGAGCTCCTACAATGAGCAGTTCTTC.

The chain has TRBV2 and TRBJ1-1, with D hard to call. With 6 bases removed from V and 0 bases from J, the gap between germline ends came to 11 bases. Germline V gives CDR1 SNHLY, CDR2 FYNNEI. The CDR3 runs 14 residues. This CDR3 reads CASRVSWLNTEAFF. For the CDR3, the DNA is TGTGCCAGCAGGGTCAGTTGGTTGAACACTGAAGCTTTCTTT.

Note on this clone: The sample contains more than one DNA sequence encoding this CDR3. The gene calls are TRBV19 and TRBJ1-1, with unresolved D. Trimming removed 3 bases at V and 1 base at J, with 6 bases between. CDR3 length: 13 amino acids. Germline V lookup: CDR1 LNHDA, CDR2 SQIVND (reference sequence). CDR3 DNA sequence: TGTGCCAGTAGTATTTCAGGGAACACTGAAGCTTTCTTT. Residues: CASSISGNTEAFF.

This clone was counted once. The rearrangement joins TRBV9 to TRBJ2-7; 10 bases agree with TRBD1. Germline lookup yields CDR1 SGDLS and CDR2 YYNGEE. The CDR3 runs to 17 residues. With 4 bases clipped from V and 0 bases from J, the junction kept 10 bases outside the gene matches. The CDR3: CASSTRDRGLSSYEQYF. Here the CDR3 DNA reads TGTGCCAGCAGCACCAGGGACAGGGGCCTGAGCTCCTACGAGCAGTACTTC.

J is TRBJ2-3 and V is TRBV7-2; TRBD2 aligns across 8 bases. Trimming removed 1 base from V and 7 bases from J; junction bases left unmatched: 4. The germline V gene has CDR1 SGHTA and CDR2 FQGNSA. The CDR3 covers 14 residues. CDR3 DNA: TGTGCCAGCAGCTTAGGGCCGGGGGGGAATACGCAGTATTTT. It is translated as CASSLGPGGNTQYF.

This sequence joins TRBV20-1 and TRBJ2-3; D is perhaps TRBD2 (6 bases). Germline V gives CDR1 DFQATT, CDR2 SNEGSKA (reference sequence). The CDR3 has 15 residues. Trimming removed 3 bases at V and 2 bases at J, with 15 bases between. In nucleotides, the CDR3 is TGCAGTGCTAGTTGGCGGGGAGTGATCACAGATACGCAGTATTTT. Protein sequence: CSASWRGVITDTQYF.

The rearrangement links TRBV15 to TRBJ2-1; tentative D call: TRBD1 (6 bases). V lost 0 bases and J lost 8, with 14 bases in between. The germline V gene encodes CDR1 LNHNV and CDR2 YYDKDF (reference sequence). The CDR3 loop spans 15 amino acids. The CDR3 DNA reads as TGTGCCACCAGCAGAGATCCCAGGGGCGCGGATGAGCAGTTCTTC. Its translation is CATSRDPRGADEQFF.

This clone was counted only a few times. The chain links TRBV7-3 to TRBJ2-2; 10 bases are shared with TRBD2. CDR3 length equals 18 residues. V gave up 5 bases and J gave up 2 bases; unmatched junction bases: 11. CDR1 is SGHTA and CDR2 is FQGTGA in the germline V gene. CDR3 nucleotides: TGTGCCAGCAGCCCGCCCTTTACTAGCGGGGAAAACACCGGGGAGCTGTTTTTT. Translating it yields CASSPPFTSGENTGELFF.

The V and J genes are TRBV5-6 and TRBJ2-2; D gene ambiguous. CDR3 size: 13 residues. In germline, CDR1 is SGHDT, CDR2 YYEEEE. Between the trimmed V and J ends, which lost 10 bases and 5 bases, there was a span of 15 bases. CDR3 residues: CAPIFPETGELFF. The CDR3 region has the DNA TGTGCCCCGATATTCCCGGAGACCGGGGAGCTGTTTTTT.

This sequence joins TRBV24-1 and TRBJ1-4, with D possibly TRBD1 on 5 matching bases. The CDR3 is made up of 15 amino acids. Trimming took 6 bases from V and 7 from J, leaving 17 bases between them. The germline CDR1 and CDR2 sequences are KGHDR and SFDVKD. This CDR3 reads CATSRGVAGGEKLFF. The DNA of the CDR3 is TGTGCCACCAGTCGAGGGGTAGCCGGGGGTGAAAAACTGTTTTTT.

This clone is a singleton in its sample. The chain uses TRBV7-2 and TRBJ2-7; 11 nucleotides match TRBD2. The J segment lost 0 bases and the V segment lost 5 bases, leaving 9 bases of the junction unmatched. Germline V gene lookup returns CDR1 SGHTA and CDR2 FQGNSA. The CDR3 is 17 residues long. CDR3 coding DNA: TGTGCCAGCAGCCCAGGAGTTCTAGCGGGGGGCTCCTACGAGCAGTACTTC. The encoded protein is CASSPGVLAGGSYEQYF. The variable domain in full, completed from reference TRBV7-2 and TRBJ2-7, reads GAGVSQSPSNKVTEKGKDVELRCDPISGHTALYWYRQSLGQGLEFLIYFQGNSAPDKSGLPSDRFSAERTGGSVSTLTIQRTQQEDSAVYLCASSPGVLAGGSYEQYFGPGTRLTVT.

The genes are TRBV10-3 and TRBJ1-3; possibly TRBD1 for D (6 bases). The CDR3 consists of 15 residues. The germline CDR1 and CDR2 sequences are ENHRY and SYGVKD. V was cut by 10 bases and J by 2 bases, with 18 bases left in between. CDR3 amino acids: CATQQGLEPGNTIYF. CDR3 sequence (DNA): TGTGCCACCCAACAGGGTCTGGAGCCTGGAAACACCATATATTTT.

This clone was recorded once. The rearrangement joins TRBV25-1 to TRBJ1-5; D gene ambiguous. Trimming pared 4 bases from V and 3 bases from J, leaving 10 bases between. The germline gives CDR1 MGHDK, CDR2 SYGVNS. The CDR3 covers 14 residues. The CDR3 bases are TGTGCCAGCAGTGTTGGCGGGTTCAATCAGCCCCAGCATTTT. It translates to CASSVGGFNQPQHF. The whole variable domain, filled in from reference TRBV25-1 and TRBJ1-5, reads EADIYQTPRYLVIGTGKKITLECSQTMGHDKMYWYQQDPGMELHLIHYSYGVNSTEKGDLSSESTVSRIRTEHFPLTLESARPSHTSQYLCASSVGGFNQPQHFGDGTRLSIL.

The V and J genes are TRBV10-3 and TRBJ2-2; D is possibly TRBD2 (6 bases). CDR3 length equals 15 residues. Germline V lookup: CDR1 ENHRY, CDR2 SYGVKD. Trimming left V 7 bases short and J 0 bases short, with 12 bases between. The CDR3 DNA sequence: TGTGCCATCACCGGGGGAACAGCGAACACCGGGGAGCTGTTTTTT. It specifies CAITGGTANTGELFF.

This clone was counted a single time. The CDR3 here is CASRMGGSLNEKLFF. CDR3 nucleotide sequence: TGTGCCAGCAGGATGGGGGGGTCTTTAAATGAAAAACTGTTTTTT. The V and J genes are TRBV6-5 and TRBJ1-4; weak D call: TRBD1 (5 bases). This CDR3 spans 15 amino acids. The V end was cut by 6 bases, the J end by 5 bases, with 16 bases between. Germline V gene lookup returns CDR1 MNHEY and CDR2 SVGAGI.

This clone was seen more than once but under ten times. The V call is TRBV7-9, the J call TRBJ2-7; the D gene is possibly TRBD2 (6 bases). Trimming pared 7 bases from V and 0 bases from J, leaving 25 bases between. CDR3 length: 18 amino acids. In germline, CDR1 is SEHNR, CDR2 FQNEAQ (reference sequence). The chain's CDR3 is CASTPPGESDLVSYEQYF. The CDR3 DNA is TGTGCCAGCACCCCACCGGGGGAGTCCGATCTCGTCTCCTACGAGCAGTACTTC.

V is TRBV12-5 and J is TRBJ2-3, with a weak D call TRBD1 (5 bases). CDR1 is LGHNT and CDR2 is FRNRAP in the germline V gene. CDR3 length: 14 residues. Between the trimmed V and J ends, which lost 3 bases and 4 bases, there was a span of 11 bases. The CDR3 spells CASGLGEGPDTQYF. The CDR3 DNA reads as TGTGCTAGTGGTTTAGGGGAAGGGCCAGATACGCAGTATTTT.

The chain has TRBV5-6 and TRBJ1-1, with D perhaps matching TRBD1 (5 bases). CDR1 SGHDT and CDR2 YYEEEE come from the germline V gene. CDR3 length equals 14 residues. The ends were cut back, 4 bases at V and 4 bases at J, with 14 bases in the middle. The CDR3: CASSGARVGTEAFF. For the CDR3, the DNA is TGTGCCAGCAGCGGGGCCCGGGTAGGCACTGAAGCTTTCTTT.

The chain employs TRBV10-3 and TRBJ2-5, with TRBD2 matching over 15 bases. The CDR3 consists of 19 residues. Per the germline V gene, CDR1 is ENHRY and CDR2 is SYGVKD. After removal of 6 bases from V and 0 bases from J, the junction contained 11 bases not matched to a gene. The CDR3 protein is CAISVVGLAGGVYQETQYF. CDR3 nucleotides: TGTGCCATCAGCGTGGTGGGACTAGCGGGGGGAGTGTACCAAGAGACCCAGTACTTC.

The chain carries TRBV19 and TRBJ1-2, with 12 nucleotides matching TRBD1. V lost 3 bases and J lost 7; bases outside the gene matches: 3. CDR3 size: 14 residues. Germline CDR1 and CDR2: LNHDA and SQIVND (reference sequence). The CDR3 sequence: CASSIGDRGPGYTF. The CDR3 nucleotides are TGTGCCAGTAGTATCGGGGACAGGGGGCCTGGCTACACCTTC.

In its sample, this clone was seen once. This chain links TRBV25-1 with TRBJ2-7, with D uncertain. Between the trimmed V and J ends, which lost 1 base and 6 bases, there was a span of 7 bases. The CDR3 spans 12 residues. Germline values: CDR1 MGHDK, CDR2 SYGVNS. The CDR3 bases are TGTGCCAGCAGTGAATTCGCAGGCGAGCAGTACTTC. It codes for CASSEFAGEQYF.

The chain uses TRBV7-9 and TRBJ2-7; 9 nucleotides line up with TRBD1. The CDR3 is made up of 13 amino acids. Unmatched junction bases numbered 4, after V lost 5 bases and J lost 5 bases. The germline V gene has CDR1 SEHNR and CDR2 FQNEAQ (reference sequence). CDR3 coding DNA: TGTGCCAGCAGCCGCAGGACAGGGGACGAGCAGTACTTC. Its protein is CASSRRTGDEQYF.

The gene calls are TRBV7-3 and TRBJ2-2; 8 bases line up with TRBD2. Germline V gene sequence: CDR1 SGHTA, CDR2 FQGTGA. With 2 bases clipped from V and 0 bases from J, the junction kept 2 bases outside the gene matches. The CDR3 contains 16 residues. CDR3 sequence (DNA): TGTGCCAGCAGCTTAGGGACTAGTGCGAACACCGGGGAGCTGTTTTTT. Its translation is CASSLGTSANTGELFF.

The chain is built from TRBV12-5 and TRBJ2-5; 8 nucleotides agree with TRBD2. The CDR3 has 18 residues. With 8 bases clipped from V and 5 bases from J, the junction kept 22 bases outside the gene matches. Germline V gene lookup returns CDR1 LGHNT and CDR2 FRNRAP. DNA of the CDR3: TGTGCTAGTCAAGCCCTTAGCGGGGCGACTCCGCGTTGGGAGACCCAGTACTTC. Protein: CASQALSGATPRWETQYF.

V gene TRBV4-1 combines with J gene TRBJ1-2; perhaps TRBD1 as D (6 bases). The CDR3 loop spans 16 amino acids. Deletions cut 0 bases from V and 4 bases from J, with 15 bases between. CDR1 MGHRA and CDR2 YSYEKL come from the germline V gene. In DNA, the CDR3 is TGCGCCAGCAGCCAAGACTGGGAACAGGGTAGCTATGGCTACACCTTC. Amino acid sequence: CASSQDWEQGSYGYTF.

The chain carries TRBV15 and TRBJ2-3; 7 bases align to TRBD2. V gave up 2 bases and J gave up 1 base; unmatched junction bases: 3. The germline V gene has CDR1 LNHNV and CDR2 YYDKDF (reference sequence). This CDR3 is 15 amino acids long. This CDR3 reads CATSRLAARTDTQYF. For the CDR3, the DNA is TGTGCCACCAGCAGACTAGCGGCCCGCACAGATACGCAGTATTTT.